The 30 T cell receptor beta chains reported below all come from one sample, sequenced in a study of blood T cell repertoires in COVID-19. Repertoires were generated with immunoSEQ multiplex PCR, while TCRdb's copy carries only in-frame clones and drops some. This sample yields 110,000 to 150,000 clones, of which approximately 88% are seen a single time; 5.5% belongs to the top ten. Input material: PBMCs or T cells enriched from blood (not recorded which). These TCRs come from a man between 35 and 55 years old with acute COVID-19.

The chain combines TRBV29-1 with TRBJ2-7, with 8 positions matching TRBD2. With 4 bases clipped from V and 4 bases from J, the junction kept 6 bases outside the gene matches. Germline CDR1 is SQVTM and CDR2 is ANQGSEA. The CDR3 totals 13 residues. The CDR3 nucleotides read TGCAGCGTTGCGCATCAGCGGGAGTACGAGCAGTACTTC. Protein product: CSVAHQREYEQYF.

The rearrangement uses TRBV12-3 or TRBV12-4 and TRBJ1-1; D is unclear. This CDR3 comprises 11 residues. Trimming removed 3 bases at V and 11 bases at J, with 10 bases between. CDR3 coding DNA: TGTGCCAGCAGTTTGAGGGTGAGGGCTTTCTTT. Amino acid sequence: CASSLRVRAFF.

The chain joins TRBV29-1 to TRBJ2-7; TRBD1 aligns across 9 bases. There are 14 residues in the CDR3. Germline values: CDR1 SQVTM, CDR2 ANQGSEA. V was clipped by 7 bases and J by 6 bases; unmatched bases: 13. CDR3 coding DNA: TGCAGCGCTACCCGGGACAGGGTAAAGGGCGAGCAGTACTTC. Translating it yields CSATRDRVKGEQYF.

In DNA, the CDR3 is TGTGCCAGCAGCCAAGAGGAGCGGGGGGGTGCCTACGAGCAGTACTTC. Its translation: CASSQEERGGAYEQYF. The chain couples TRBV4-2 to TRBJ2-7, with 10 bases aligning to TRBD2. Germline V gene lookup returns CDR1 LGHNA and CDR2 YNFKEQ. V was pared by 0 bases and J by 2 bases, with 4 bases of the junction left unmatched. This CDR3 contains 16 residues.

This clone appeared a single time. V is TRBV6-6 and J is TRBJ2-7; TRBD1 matches 8 bases. Germline CDR1 is MNHNY and CDR2 is SVGAGI (reference sequence). CDR3 length: 16 residues. V shed 4 bases and J 2 bases; nucleotides not matched to a gene: 10. The CDR3: CASSSTGVGSAYEQYF. The DNA for the CDR3 is TGTGCCAGCAGTTCGACAGGGGTAGGCTCAGCCTACGAGCAGTACTTC.

In this sample, this clone turned up a few times. V and J are TRBV5-1 and TRBJ2-3, with D perhaps TRBD1 (5 bases). CDR3 length equals 15 residues. Germline-derived CDR1 and CDR2 are SGHRS and YFSETQ. V lost 3 bases to trimming and J lost 0 bases, with 11 bases between them. CDR3: CASSSLTASTDTQYF. DNA for the CDR3: TGCGCCAGCAGCTCGCTGACAGCTAGCACAGATACGCAGTATTTT.

CDR3 residues: CASSIIGGRETQYF. The CDR3 nucleotides are TGTGCCAGTAGTATAATCGGGGGAAGAGAGACCCAGTACTTC. This chain links TRBV19 with TRBJ2-5; tentatively, D is TRBD2 (6 bases). The V gene lost 2 bases and the J gene lost 4 bases, with 11 bases spanning the gap. This CDR3 has 14 amino acids. Germline CDR1 and CDR2: LNHDA and SQIVND (reference sequence).

DNA of the CDR3: TGTGCCAGCAGTTTAATACAGGGGCATGAAGCTTTCTTT. This sequence encodes CASSLIQGHEAFF. The V gene is TRBV12-3 or TRBV12-4, the J gene TRBJ1-1; 7 bases match TRBD1. The ends lost 2 bases at V and 7 bases at J; junction bases unmatched: 4. The CDR3 length is 13 residues.

This chain joins TRBV2 and TRBJ2-1, with TRBD2 identical over 12 bases. CDR3 length: 15 amino acids. CDR1 SNHLY and CDR2 FYNNEI come from the germline V gene. V gave up 10 bases and J gave up 5 bases; unmatched junction bases: 9. The CDR3 loop is CATQPRTSGNNEQFF. CDR3 DNA sequence: TGTGCCACCCAACCTAGGACTAGCGGGAACAATGAGCAGTTCTTC.

The genes are TRBV7-9 and TRBJ1-2; 7 nucleotides agree with TRBD1. With V trimmed by 5 bases and J by 0 bases, 3 bases remained unmatched. The CDR3 is 14 residues long. The germline V gene encodes CDR1 SEHNR and CDR2 FQNEAQ (reference sequence). The CDR3 protein is CASSIGTANYGYTF. CDR3 in DNA: TGTGCCAGCAGCATCGGGACAGCTAACTATGGCTACACCTTC.

This clone has just one count. This chain links TRBV4-1 with TRBJ2-7; 9 bases match TRBD1. Germline CDR1 is MGHRA and CDR2 is YSYEKL. After removal of 3 bases from V and 2 bases from J, the junction contained 8 bases not matched to a gene. The CDR3 runs 16 residues. This CDR3 reads CASSHPGQGRPYEQYF. As DNA, the CDR3 is TGCGCCAGCAGCCACCCGGGACAGGGACGCCCCTACGAGCAGTACTTC.

This clone was found once. The CDR3 bases are TGTGCCAGCAGCTTAGATCACGGTCTAGCGGGAGGGCCGAGTAAGACCCAGTACTTC. Translating gives CASSLDHGLAGGPSKTQYF. V and J are TRBV11-2 and TRBJ2-5; 12 bases are a match to TRBD2. V gave up 0 bases and J gave up 6 bases; unmatched junction bases: 14. This CDR3 has 19 amino acids. CDR1 is SGHAT, CDR2 FQNNGV, per germline.

This chain uses TRBV15 with TRBJ2-7; 8 nucleotides match TRBD1. The CDR3 loop spans 15 amino acids. Trimming took 9 bases from V and 1 from J; bases not matched to a gene: 11. CDR1 and CDR2 (germline): LNHNV, YYDKDF (reference sequence). CDR3 region: CATRRPGTGSYEQYF. The DNA for the CDR3 is TGTGCCACTCGCAGACCCGGGACAGGATCCTACGAGCAGTACTTC.

The J gene is TRBJ2-1, the V gene TRBV11-2; TRBD1 matches at 7 bases. Trimming removed 4 bases from V and 9 bases from J; junction bases left unmatched: 6. The CDR3 length is 13 residues. Germline V gives CDR1 SGHAT, CDR2 FQNNGV. CDR3 sequence: CASSSTYRGEQFF. CDR3 sequence (DNA): TGTGCCAGCAGCTCTACTTACAGGGGTGAGCAGTTCTTC.

The CDR3 reads CASSVSQGSVVDEQFF. For the CDR3, the DNA is TGTGCCAGCTCCGTCTCACAGGGGTCGGTGGTGGATGAGCAGTTCTTC. V usage is TRBV18 and J usage is TRBJ2-1; 7 nucleotides agree with TRBD1. Germline CDR1 is KGHSH and CDR2 is LQKENI. V lost 6 bases to trimming and J lost 8 bases; unmatched junction nucleotides: 16. This CDR3 contains 16 residues.

Only a few counts were recorded for this clone. This sequence joins TRBV5-5 and TRBJ1-1; 9 bases are shared with TRBD1. Germline V gives CDR1 SGHKS, CDR2 YYEKEE (reference sequence). The CDR3 runs 14 residues. V was clipped by 3 bases and J by 7 bases; unmatched bases: 7. This CDR3 is CASSSLPGQGEAFF. CDR3 coding DNA: TGTGCCAGCAGCTCTCTCCCGGGACAGGGTGAAGCTTTCTTT.

The J gene is TRBJ1-4, the V gene TRBV7-6, with D possibly matching TRBD1 (5 bases). Between the trimmed V and J ends, which lost 0 bases and 8 bases, there was a span of 19 bases. This CDR3 is built from 17 residues. Germline V gene data show CDR1 as SGHVS and CDR2 as FNYEAQ. The CDR3 coding sequence is TGTGCCAGCAGCTTAGCTTCCGGGACTCAAACGCGGGAAAAACTGTTTTTT. This gives the protein CASSLASGTQTREKLFF.

The rearrangement uses TRBV19 and TRBJ1-5, with 8 bases aligning to TRBD1. Germline V gene lookup returns CDR1 LNHDA and CDR2 SQIVND (reference sequence). CDR3 length: 15 amino acids. Germline trimming cut 3 bases from V and 5 bases from J; bases unmatched to any gene: 6. The CDR3 bases are TGTGCCAGTAGTATTGGGACAGGACCCTATCAGCCCCAGCATTTT. This translates into CASSIGTGPYQPQHF.

This rearrangement joins TRBV3-1 (or the pseudogene TRBV3-2) to TRBJ2-1; D may be TRBD2 (6 bases). Per germline, CDR1 LGHDT and CDR2 YNNKEL (reference sequence). This CDR3 has 14 residues. V lost 3 bases and J 5 bases, leaving 11 bases between the germline ends. In DNA form, the CDR3 reads TGTGCCAGCAGCCACTCTAGCGAAAACAATGAGCAGTTCTTC. Translating it yields CASSHSSENNEQFF.

The chain joins TRBV28 to TRBJ1-1; D perhaps matches TRBD1 (6 bases). The V end lost 7 bases, the J end lost 4 bases, and 13 bases lay between the germline ends. This CDR3 region has 13 residues. Germline V gene data show CDR1 as MDHEN and CDR2 as SYDVKM. CDR3: CASTLQGGTEAFF. For the CDR3, the DNA is TGTGCCAGCACGCTACAGGGTGGCACTGAAGCTTTCTTT.

V and J are TRBV12-3 or TRBV12-4 and TRBJ1-1, with D hard to call. Between the trimmed V and J ends, which lost 5 bases and 7 bases, there was a span of 11 bases. The CDR3 sequence is 12 residues long. The CDR3 DNA sequence: TGTGCCAGCAGTGCTCCGCCAGTTGAAGCTTTCTTT. It translates to CASSAPPVEAFF.

The V and J genes are TRBV7-8 and TRBJ2-7, with D perhaps TRBD2 (5 bases). This CDR3 spans 14 amino acids. The germline V and J ends were trimmed by 5 bases and 4 bases, with 15 bases remaining between them. Germline V gives CDR1 SGHVS, CDR2 FQNEAQ. The CDR3 sequence: CASSQAGFRYEQYF. CDR3 DNA: TGTGCCAGCAGCCAGGCGGGTTTCCGTTACGAGCAGTACTTC. The whole variable domain, filled in from reference TRBV7-8 and TRBJ2-7, reads GAGVSQSPRYKVAKRGQDVALRCDPISGHVSLFWYQQALGQGPEFLTYFQNEAQLDKSGLPSDRFFAERPEGSVSTLKIQRTQQEDSAVYLCASSQAGFRYEQYFGPGTRLTVT.

The chain is built from TRBV30 and TRBJ1-5; perhaps TRBD1 as D (6 bases). This CDR3 region has 13 residues. Trimming cost V 5 bases and J 5 bases, with 13 bases left between them. Germline V CDR1 and CDR2: GTSNPN, SVGIG (reference sequence). As DNA, the CDR3 is TGTGCCTGGGCACAGGGCAGTCATCAGCCCCAGCATTTT. Translated: CAWAQGSHQPQHF.

The genes are TRBV29-1 and TRBJ1-1, with 10 bases aligning to TRBD1. Germline-derived CDR1 and CDR2 are SQVTM and ANQGSEA. The J segment lost 5 bases and the V segment lost 6 bases, leaving 12 bases of the junction unmatched. The CDR3 is 15 amino acids. CDR3 sequence reads: CSVSVPGQGRTEAFF. Written as DNA, the CDR3 is TGCAGCGTCTCAGTCCCGGGACAGGGGCGGACTGAAGCTTTCTTT.

The J gene is TRBJ1-1, the V gene TRBV18; TRBD1 might be the D (5 bases). The length of the CDR3 is 13 residues. Trimming took off 1 base at V and 4 bases at J, with 7 bases between the two ends. Looked up from germline, CDR1 is KGHSH and CDR2 is LQKENI. CDR3 region: CASSPRGGTEAFF. DNA of the CDR3: TGTGCCAGCTCACCACGGGGGGGCACTGAAGCTTTCTTT. Full variable domain (rest looked up from reference TRBV18 and TRBJ1-1): NAGVMQNPRHLVRRRGQEARLRCSPMKGHSHVYWYRQLPEEGLKFMVYLQKENIIDESGMPKERFSAEFPKEGPSILRIQQVVRGDSAAYFCASSPRGGTEAFFGQGTRLTVV.

In nucleotides, the CDR3 is TGTGCCAGCAGCAAAGTACGGCTAGCGGGGGAGAGCTCCTACGAGCAGTACTTC. It yields the protein CASSKVRLAGESSYEQYF. This chain links TRBV21-1 with TRBJ2-7; the table's D gene call, TRBD2, was not cross checked with the DNA. TRBV21-1 is reported as a pseudogene. There are 18 residues in the CDR3.

V is TRBV9 and J is TRBJ2-7; 11 nucleotides match TRBD2. J was trimmed by 3 bases and V by 5 bases; bases with no gene match: 7. The CDR3 runs 15 residues. Germline assignment: CDR1 SGDLS and CDR2 YYNGEE. CDR3 nucleotide sequence: TGTGCCAGCAGTCCTCTAGCGGGAGGTCTCTACGAGCAGTACTTC. As protein: CASSPLAGGLYEQYF.

V usage is TRBV5-8 and J usage is TRBJ1-2; 7 bases line up with TRBD1. Germline V lookup: CDR1 SGHTS, CDR2 YDEGEE. CDR3 length equals 13 residues. Unmatched junction bases numbered 2, after V lost 4 bases and J lost 2 bases. The CDR3 DNA is TGTGCCAGCAGCGAGGGACAGAACTATGGCTACACCTTC. Residues: CASSEGQNYGYTF.

This rearrangement joins TRBV6-5 to TRBJ1-5, with 9 bases matching TRBD1. The CDR3 is 14 amino acids. V was clipped by 5 bases and J by 7 bases; unmatched bases: 6. Looked up from germline, CDR1 is MNHEY and CDR2 is SVGAGI. The CDR3, as DNA: TGTGCCAGCAGTCAGGGGGACAGGGACCAGCCCCAGCATTTT. Protein: CASSQGDRDQPQHF.

The chain is built from TRBV10-3 and TRBJ1-6; 7 positions agree with TRBD1. Trimming took 6 bases from V and 5 from J; bases not matched to a gene: 7. Looked up from germline, CDR1 is ENHRY and CDR2 is SYGVKD. This CDR3 has 15 residues. CDR3 nucleotides: TGTGCCATCAGCCTCTCCGGGACAGATAATTCACCCCTCCACTTT. Translation: CAISLSGTDNSPLHF.